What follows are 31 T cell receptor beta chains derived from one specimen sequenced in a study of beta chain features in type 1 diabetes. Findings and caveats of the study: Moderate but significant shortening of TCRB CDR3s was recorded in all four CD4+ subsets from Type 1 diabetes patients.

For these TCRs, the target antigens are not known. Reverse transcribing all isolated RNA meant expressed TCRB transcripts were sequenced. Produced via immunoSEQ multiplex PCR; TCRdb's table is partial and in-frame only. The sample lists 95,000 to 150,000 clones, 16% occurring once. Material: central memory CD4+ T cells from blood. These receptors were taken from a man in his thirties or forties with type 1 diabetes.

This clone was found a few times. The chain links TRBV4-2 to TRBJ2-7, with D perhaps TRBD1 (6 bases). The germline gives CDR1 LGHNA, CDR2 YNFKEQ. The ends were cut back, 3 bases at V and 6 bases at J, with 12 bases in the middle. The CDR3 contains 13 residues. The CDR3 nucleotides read TGTGCCAGCAGCCATGCAGGGGCTAGCGAGCAGTACTTC. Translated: CASSHAGASEQYF.

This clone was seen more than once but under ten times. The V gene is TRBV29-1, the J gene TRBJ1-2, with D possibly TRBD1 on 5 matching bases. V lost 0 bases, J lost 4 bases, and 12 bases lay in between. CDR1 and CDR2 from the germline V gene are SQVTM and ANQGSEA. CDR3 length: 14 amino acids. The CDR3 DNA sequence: TGCAGCGTTGAAGACGGGGACGGAATCTATGGCTACACCTTC. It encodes CSVEDGDGIYGYTF.

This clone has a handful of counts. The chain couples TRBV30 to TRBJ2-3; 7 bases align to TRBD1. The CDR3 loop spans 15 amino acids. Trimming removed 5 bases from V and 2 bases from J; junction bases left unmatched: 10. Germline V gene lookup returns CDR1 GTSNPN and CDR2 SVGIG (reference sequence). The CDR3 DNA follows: TGTGCCTGGGTAGAGACAGGACAGGTCACAGATACGCAGTATTTT. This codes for CAWVETGQVTDTQYF. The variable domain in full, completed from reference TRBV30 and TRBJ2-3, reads SQTIHQWPATLVQPVGSPLSLECTVEGTSNPNLYWYRQAAGRGLQLLFYSVGIGQISSEVPQNLSASRPQDRQFILSSKKLLLSDSGFYLCAWVETGQVTDTQYFGPGTRLTVL.

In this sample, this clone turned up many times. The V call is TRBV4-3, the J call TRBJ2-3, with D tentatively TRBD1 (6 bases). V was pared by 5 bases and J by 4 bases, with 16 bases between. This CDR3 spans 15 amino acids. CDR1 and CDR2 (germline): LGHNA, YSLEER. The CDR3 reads CASSDLQGKADTQYF. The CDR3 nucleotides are TGCGCCAGCAGCGATTTACAGGGAAAAGCAGATACGCAGTATTTT.

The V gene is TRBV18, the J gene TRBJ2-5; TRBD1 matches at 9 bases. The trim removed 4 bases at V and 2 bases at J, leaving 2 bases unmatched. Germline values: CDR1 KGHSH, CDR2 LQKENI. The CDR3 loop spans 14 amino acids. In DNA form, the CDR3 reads TGTGCCAGCTCACGCGGGACAGGGCAAGAGACCCAGTACTTC. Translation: CASSRGTGQETQYF. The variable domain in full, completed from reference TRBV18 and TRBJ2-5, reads NAGVMQNPRHLVRRRGQEARLRCSPMKGHSHVYWYRQLPEEGLKFMVYLQKENIIDESGMPKERFSAEFPKEGPSILRIQQVVRGDSAAYFCASSRGTGQETQYFGPGTRLLVL.

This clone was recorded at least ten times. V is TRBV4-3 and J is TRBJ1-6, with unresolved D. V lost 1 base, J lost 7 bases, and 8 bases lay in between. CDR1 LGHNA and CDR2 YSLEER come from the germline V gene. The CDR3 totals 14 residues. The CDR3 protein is CASSQAGQNSPLHF. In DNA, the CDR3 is TGCGCCAGCAGCCAAGCCGGCCAGAATTCACCCCTCCACTTT.

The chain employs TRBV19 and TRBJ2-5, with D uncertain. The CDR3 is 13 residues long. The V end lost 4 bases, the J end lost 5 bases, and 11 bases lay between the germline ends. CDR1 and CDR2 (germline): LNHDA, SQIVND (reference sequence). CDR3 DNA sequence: TGTGCCAGTAGTACGCGTCTAAGGGAGACCCAGTACTTC. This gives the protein CASSTRLRETQYF.

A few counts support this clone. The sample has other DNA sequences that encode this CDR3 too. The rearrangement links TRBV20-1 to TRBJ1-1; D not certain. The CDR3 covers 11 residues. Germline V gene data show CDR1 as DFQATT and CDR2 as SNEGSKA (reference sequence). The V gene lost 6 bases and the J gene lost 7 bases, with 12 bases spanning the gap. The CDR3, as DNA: TGCAGTGCACCCAGACAAAATGAAGCTTTCTTT. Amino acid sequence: CSAPRQNEAFF.

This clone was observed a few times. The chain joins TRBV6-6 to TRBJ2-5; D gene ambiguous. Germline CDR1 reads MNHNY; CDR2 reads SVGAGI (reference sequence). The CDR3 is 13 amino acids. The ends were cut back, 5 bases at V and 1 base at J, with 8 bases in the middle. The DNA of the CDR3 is TGTGCCAGCAGTCACCGGATCCAAGAGACCCAGTACTTC. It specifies CASSHRIQETQYF.

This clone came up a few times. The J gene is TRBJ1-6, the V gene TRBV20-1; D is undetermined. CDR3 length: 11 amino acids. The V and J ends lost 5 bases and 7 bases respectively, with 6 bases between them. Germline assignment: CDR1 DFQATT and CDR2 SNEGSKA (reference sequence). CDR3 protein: CSALQNSPLHF. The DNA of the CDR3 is TGCAGTGCTCTACAAAATTCACCCCTCCACTTT.

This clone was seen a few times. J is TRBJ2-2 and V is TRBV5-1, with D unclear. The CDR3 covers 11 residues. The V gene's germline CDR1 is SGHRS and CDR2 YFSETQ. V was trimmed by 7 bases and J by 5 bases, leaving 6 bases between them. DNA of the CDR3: TGCGCCAGCGCCGAGACCGGGGAGCTGTTTTTT. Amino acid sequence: CASAETGELFF. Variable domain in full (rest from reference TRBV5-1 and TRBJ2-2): KAGVTQTPRYLIKTRGQQVTLSCSPISGHRSVSWYQQTPGQGLQFLFEYFSETQRNKGNFPGRFSGRQFSNSRSEMNVSTLELGDSALYLCASAETGELFFGEGSRLTVL.

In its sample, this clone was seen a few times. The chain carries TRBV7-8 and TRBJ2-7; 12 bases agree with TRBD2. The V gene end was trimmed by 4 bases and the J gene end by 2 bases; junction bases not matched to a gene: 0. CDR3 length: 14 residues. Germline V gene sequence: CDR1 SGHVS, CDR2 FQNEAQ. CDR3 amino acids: CASSSSGGAYEQYF. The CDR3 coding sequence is TGTGCCAGCAGCTCTAGCGGGGGGGCCTACGAGCAGTACTTC.

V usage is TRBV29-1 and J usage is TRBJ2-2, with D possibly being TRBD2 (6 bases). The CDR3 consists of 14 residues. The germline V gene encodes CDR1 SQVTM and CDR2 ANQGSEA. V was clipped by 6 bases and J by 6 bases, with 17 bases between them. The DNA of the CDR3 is TGCAGCGTGGATGGAGGGTTGAGTGCCGGGGAGCTGTTTTTT. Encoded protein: CSVDGGLSAGELFF.

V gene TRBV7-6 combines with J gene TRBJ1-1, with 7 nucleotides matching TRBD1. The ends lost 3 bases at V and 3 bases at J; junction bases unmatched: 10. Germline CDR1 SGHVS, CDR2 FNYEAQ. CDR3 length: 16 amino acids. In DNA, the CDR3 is TGTGCCAGCAGCTTGGGTCACAGGGGAAGGGACACTGAAGCTTTCTTT. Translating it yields CASSLGHRGRDTEAFF.

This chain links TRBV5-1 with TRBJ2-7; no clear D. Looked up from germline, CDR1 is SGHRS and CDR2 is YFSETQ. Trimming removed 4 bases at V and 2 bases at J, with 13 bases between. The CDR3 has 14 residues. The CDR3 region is CASSESSPPYEQYF. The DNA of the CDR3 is TGCGCCAGCAGCGAGAGTTCCCCCCCCTACGAGCAGTACTTC.

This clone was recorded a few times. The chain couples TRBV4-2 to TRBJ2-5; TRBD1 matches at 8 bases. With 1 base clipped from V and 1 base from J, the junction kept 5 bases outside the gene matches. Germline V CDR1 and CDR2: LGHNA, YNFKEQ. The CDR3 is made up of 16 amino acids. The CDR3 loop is CASSQAPTGAQETQYF. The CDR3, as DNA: TGTGCCAGCAGCCAAGCCCCGACAGGGGCCCAAGAGACCCAGTACTTC.

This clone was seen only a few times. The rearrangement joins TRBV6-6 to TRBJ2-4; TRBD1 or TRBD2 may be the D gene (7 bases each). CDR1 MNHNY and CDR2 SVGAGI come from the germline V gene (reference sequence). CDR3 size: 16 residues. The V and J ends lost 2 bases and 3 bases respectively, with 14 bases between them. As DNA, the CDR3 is TGTGCCAGCAGTTACCCTAAGCGGGACAGCAAAAACATTCAGTACTTC. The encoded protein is CASSYPKRDSKNIQYF.

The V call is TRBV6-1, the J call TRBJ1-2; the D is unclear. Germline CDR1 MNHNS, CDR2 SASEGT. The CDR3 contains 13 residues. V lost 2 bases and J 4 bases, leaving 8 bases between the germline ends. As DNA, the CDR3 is TGTGCCAGCAGTGAATGGCCCTCCTATGGCTACACCTTC. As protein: CASSEWPSYGYTF.

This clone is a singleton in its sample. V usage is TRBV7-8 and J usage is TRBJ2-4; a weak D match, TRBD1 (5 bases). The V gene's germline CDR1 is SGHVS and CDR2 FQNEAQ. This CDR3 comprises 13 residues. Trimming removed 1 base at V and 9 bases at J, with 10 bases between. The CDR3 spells CASSLDQGLIQYF. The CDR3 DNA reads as TGTGCCAGCAGCTTAGACCAGGGTCTCATTCAGTACTTC.

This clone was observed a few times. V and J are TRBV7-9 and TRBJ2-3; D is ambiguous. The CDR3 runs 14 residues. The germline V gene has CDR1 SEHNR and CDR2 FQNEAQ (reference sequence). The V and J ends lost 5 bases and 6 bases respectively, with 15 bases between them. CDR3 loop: CASSIMAVRDTQYF. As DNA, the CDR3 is TGTGCCAGCAGCATAATGGCGGTCAGGGATACGCAGTATTTT. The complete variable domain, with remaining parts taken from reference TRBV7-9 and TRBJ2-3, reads DTGVSQNPRHKITKRGQNVTFRCDPISEHNRLYWYRQTLGQGPEFLTYFQNEAQLEKSRLLSDRFSAERPKGSFSTLEIQRTEQGDSAMYLCASSIMAVRDTQYFGPGTRLTVL.

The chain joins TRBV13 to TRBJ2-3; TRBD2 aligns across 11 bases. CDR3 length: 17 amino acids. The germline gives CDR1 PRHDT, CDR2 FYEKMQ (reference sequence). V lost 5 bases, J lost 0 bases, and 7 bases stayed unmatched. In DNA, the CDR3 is TGTGCCAGCAGCACCCCACTAGCGGGGGCTAGCACAGATACGCAGTATTTT. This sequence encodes CASSTPLAGASTDTQYF. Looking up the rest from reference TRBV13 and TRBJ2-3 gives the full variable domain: AAGVIQSPRHLIKEKRETATLKCYPIPRHDTVYWYQQGPGQDPQFLISFYEKMQSDKGSIPDRFSAQQFSDYHSELNMSSLELGDSALYFCASSTPLAGASTDTQYFGPGTRLTVL.

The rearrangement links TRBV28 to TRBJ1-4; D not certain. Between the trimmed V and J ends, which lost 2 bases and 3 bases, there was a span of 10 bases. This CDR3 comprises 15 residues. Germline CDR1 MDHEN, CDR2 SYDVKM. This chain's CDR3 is CASSLRTRSNEKLFF. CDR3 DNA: TGTGCCAGCAGTTTAAGGACGAGGTCTAATGAAAAACTGTTTTTT.

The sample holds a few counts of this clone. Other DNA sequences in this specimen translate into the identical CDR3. The CDR3 region is CSVLGAGANVLTF. The CDR3, as DNA: TGCAGCGTACTCGGGGCTGGGGCCAACGTCCTGACTTTC. The chain combines TRBV29-1 with TRBJ2-6, with D perhaps TRBD2 (5 bases). Trimming took off 6 bases at V and 2 bases at J, with 8 bases between the two ends. CDR3 length: 13 amino acids. CDR1 is SQVTM, CDR2 ANQGSEA, per germline.

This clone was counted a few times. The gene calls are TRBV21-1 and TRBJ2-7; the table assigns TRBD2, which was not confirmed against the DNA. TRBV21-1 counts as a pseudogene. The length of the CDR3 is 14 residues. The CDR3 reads CASSPRTGIYEQYF. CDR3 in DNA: TGTGCCAGCAGCCCCCGAACCGGGATCTACGAGCAGTACTTC.

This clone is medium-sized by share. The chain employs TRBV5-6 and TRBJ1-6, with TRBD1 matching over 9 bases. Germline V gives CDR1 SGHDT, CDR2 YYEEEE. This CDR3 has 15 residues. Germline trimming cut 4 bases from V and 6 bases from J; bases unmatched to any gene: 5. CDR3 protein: CASSRLTGGNSPLHF. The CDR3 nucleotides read TGTGCCAGCAGCAGATTGACAGGGGGTAATTCACCCCTCCACTTT.

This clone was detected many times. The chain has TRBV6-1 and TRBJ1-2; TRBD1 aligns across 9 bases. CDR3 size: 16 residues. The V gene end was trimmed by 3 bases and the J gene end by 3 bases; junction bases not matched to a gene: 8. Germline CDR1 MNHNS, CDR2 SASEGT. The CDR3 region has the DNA TGTGCCAGCAGTGACCAGGGAAGGACAGGGGACTATGGCTACACCTTC. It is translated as CASSDQGRTGDYGYTF.

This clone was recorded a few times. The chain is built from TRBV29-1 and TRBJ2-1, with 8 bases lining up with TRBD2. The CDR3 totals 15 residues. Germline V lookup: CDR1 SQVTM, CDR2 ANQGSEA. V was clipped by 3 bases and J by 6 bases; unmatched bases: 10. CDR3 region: CSVDVVGGAGNEQFF. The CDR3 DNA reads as TGCAGCGTTGATGTAGTCGGGGGGGCCGGCAATGAGCAGTTCTTC.

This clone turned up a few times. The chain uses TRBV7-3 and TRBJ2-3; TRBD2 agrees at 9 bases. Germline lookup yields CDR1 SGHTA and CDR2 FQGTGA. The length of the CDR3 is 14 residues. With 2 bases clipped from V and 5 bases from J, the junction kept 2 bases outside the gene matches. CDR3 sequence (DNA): TGTGCCAGCAGCTTAGCGGGGGGGCAAGATACGCAGTATTTT. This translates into CASSLAGGQDTQYF.

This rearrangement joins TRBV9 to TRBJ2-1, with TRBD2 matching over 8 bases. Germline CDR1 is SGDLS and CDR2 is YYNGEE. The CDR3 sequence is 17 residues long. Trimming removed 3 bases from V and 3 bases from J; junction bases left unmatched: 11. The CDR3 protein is CASSEGDGTSLYNEQFF. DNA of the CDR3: TGTGCCAGCAGCGAGGGGGATGGGACTAGTCTCTACAATGAGCAGTTCTTC.

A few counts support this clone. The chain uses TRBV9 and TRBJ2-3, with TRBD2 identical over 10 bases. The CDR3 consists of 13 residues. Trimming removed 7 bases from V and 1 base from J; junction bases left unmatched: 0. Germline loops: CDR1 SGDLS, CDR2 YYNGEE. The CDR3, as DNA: TGTGCCAGCGGGACTAGCGGCACAGATACGCAGTATTTT. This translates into CASGTSGTDTQYF. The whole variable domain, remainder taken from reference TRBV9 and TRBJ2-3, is DSGVTQTPKHLITATGQRVTLRCSPRSGDLSVYWYQQSLDQGLQFLIQYYNGEERAKGNILERFSAQQFPDLHSELNLSSLELGDSALYFCASGTSGTDTQYFGPGTRLTVL.

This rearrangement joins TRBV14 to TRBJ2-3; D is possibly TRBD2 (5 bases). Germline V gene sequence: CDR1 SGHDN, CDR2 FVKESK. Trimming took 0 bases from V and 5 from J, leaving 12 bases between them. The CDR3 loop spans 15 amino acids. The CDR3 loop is CASSQDGFGRDTQYF. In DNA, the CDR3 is TGTGCCAGCAGCCAAGACGGATTTGGGAGAGATACGCAGTATTTT.